The 18 T cell receptor beta chains listed next were all sequenced from one sample in a study of T-cell reconstitution after alpha-beta-depleted transplantation in children. Unique molecular identifiers were used to barcode this TCRbeta library. In TCRdb, the PCR reads were re-called with MiXCR into one record per CDR3 protein. Here the sample spans some 290,000 distinct CDR3 sequences, more than 20% being singletons. The specimen comprised PBMCs, mostly from graft donor cells, sampled 180 days after TCRalphabeta/CD19-depleted stem cell transplant. The receptors shown here come from a male patient younger than 18 who had a stem cell transplant for acute lymphoblastic leukemia, so the T cells may come from the graft donor.

This clonotype was detected a few times. The V gene is TRBV7-2, the J gene TRBJ2-2; perhaps TRBD1 as D (6 bases). The CDR3 runs 17 residues. CDR1 and CDR2 from the germline V gene are SGHTA and FQGNSA. V lost 1 base and J 6 bases, leaving 18 bases between the germline ends. For the CDR3, the DNA is TGTGCCAGCAGCTTAGTGCCGACAGGTTTGGGTGCCGGGGAGCTGTTTTTT. It translates to CASSLVPTGLGAGELFF.

The chain employs TRBV7-9 and TRBJ2-3; TRBD2 matches at 10 bases. After removal of 2 bases from V and 3 bases from J, the junction contained 2 bases not matched to a gene. The CDR3 covers 15 residues. CDR1 and CDR2 from the germline V gene are SEHNR and FQNEAQ (reference sequence). The CDR3 spells CASSLKGLATDTQYF. Written as DNA, the CDR3 is TGTGCCAGCAGCTTAAAGGGACTAGCGACAGATACGCAGTATTTT.

This chain connects TRBV7-9 to TRBJ1-3, with D unclear. The germline gives CDR1 SEHNR, CDR2 FQNEAQ (reference sequence). This CDR3 has 16 residues. V lost 5 bases to trimming and J lost 4 bases, with 18 bases between them. The CDR3 reads CASSPRLIGGGNTIYF. Here the CDR3 DNA reads TGTGCCAGCAGCCCCCGATTGATTGGAGGGGGAAACACCATATATTTT.

The chain recombines TRBV5-1 with TRBJ1-2; D not resolved. Per the germline V gene, CDR1 is SGHRS and CDR2 is YFSETQ. The CDR3 spans 12 residues. Trimming cost V 4 bases and J 4 bases, with 8 bases left between them. The DNA of the CDR3 is TGCGCCAGCAGCCGCTCTGGCTATGGCTACACCTTC. Translation: CASSRSGYGYTF. Variable domain in full (rest from reference TRBV5-1 and TRBJ1-2): KAGVTQTPRYLIKTRGQQVTLSCSPISGHRSVSWYQQTPGQGLQFLFEYFSETQRNKGNFPGRFSGRQFSNSRSEMNVSTLELGDSALYLCASSRSGYGYTFGSGTRLTVV.

V and J are TRBV12-3 or TRBV12-4 and TRBJ1-4; D is unresolved. This CDR3 is 13 amino acids long. Trimming stripped 3 bases from V and 4 bases from J, with 6 bases between. This chain's CDR3 is CASSLGFNEKLFF. Here the CDR3 DNA reads TGTGCCAGCAGTTTGGGCTTTAATGAAAAACTGTTTTTT.

V is TRBV5-1 and J is TRBJ2-3; D remains unclear. CDR1 and CDR2 (germline): SGHRS, YFSETQ. The V and J ends lost 4 bases and 0 bases respectively, with 6 bases between them. CDR3 size: 13 residues. CDR3 amino acids: CASSAPSTDTQYF. The CDR3 DNA reads as TGCGCCAGCAGCGCCCCCAGCACAGATACGCAGTATTTT.

V and J are TRBV4-1 and TRBJ2-7; TRBD2 matches 7 bases. The J segment lost 3 bases and the V segment lost 2 bases, leaving 1 base of the junction unmatched. CDR3 size: 13 residues. Per the germline V gene, CDR1 is MGHRA and CDR2 is YSYEKL. DNA of the CDR3: TGCGCCAGCAGCCAACAGCGGGACTACGAGCAGTACTTC. Its protein is CASSQQRDYEQYF.

This rearrangement joins TRBV7-9 to TRBJ2-5; D remains unclear. The ends were cut back, 5 bases at V and 6 bases at J, with 16 bases in the middle. Germline V CDR1 and CDR2: SEHNR, FQNEAQ (reference sequence). CDR3 length: 14 residues. The DNA for the CDR3 is TGTGCCAGCAGCCCTAGTACCTGGTGGAAGACCCAGTACTTC. It specifies CASSPSTWWKTQYF.

The J gene is TRBJ2-7, the V gene TRBV5-4, with 10 positions matching TRBD2. Germline CDR1 is SGHNT and CDR2 is YYREEE (reference sequence). V lost 0 bases to trimming and J lost 2 bases; unmatched junction nucleotides: 5. There are 16 residues in the CDR3. CDR3: CASSLEGGTSAYEQYF. As DNA, the CDR3 is TGTGCCAGCAGCTTGGAGGGGGGGACTAGCGCCTACGAGCAGTACTTC.

The V gene is TRBV5-1, the J gene TRBJ2-7; D is perhaps TRBD2 (5 bases). This CDR3 is 16 amino acids long. Germline V gene data show CDR1 as SGHRS and CDR2 as YFSETQ. The ends were cut back, 4 bases at V and 3 bases at J, with 20 bases in the middle. Written as DNA, the CDR3 is TGCGCCAGCAGCCCTCCAAAGCTTATGGGAGACTACGAGCAGTACTTC. Protein: CASSPPKLMGDYEQYF.

CDR3 in DNA: TGCAGCGTTTCACCGGGGGGGATGGACAATGAGCAGTTCTTC. Translated, it gives CSVSPGGMDNEQFF. J is TRBJ2-1 and V is TRBV29-1; 8 bases map to TRBD2. Germline V gives CDR1 SQVTM, CDR2 ANQGSEA. This CDR3 has 14 amino acids. J lost 5 bases, V lost 5 bases, and 8 bases had no gene match.

This chain links TRBV3-1 with TRBJ1-1, with a possible D match to TRBD1 (5 bases). The germline gives CDR1 LGHDT, CDR2 YNNKEL (reference sequence). The length of the CDR3 is 13 residues. V lost 4 bases and J 4 bases, leaving 10 bases between the germline ends. CDR3 protein: CASSPGLITEAFF. The CDR3 DNA sequence: TGTGCCAGCAGCCCGGGGCTAATCACTGAAGCTTTCTTT. Combining the CDR3 with reference TRBV3-1 and TRBJ1-1 gives the whole variable domain DTAVSQTPKYLVTQMGNDKSIKCEQNLGHDTMYWYKQDSKKFLKIMFSYNNKELIINETVPNRFSPKSPDKAHLNLHINSLELGDSAVYFCASSPGLITEAFFGQGTRLTVV.

This clonotype appeared a few times. This rearrangement joins TRBV4-1 to TRBJ2-2; D may correspond to TRBD1 or TRBD2 (5 bases each). CDR1 and CDR2 (germline): MGHRA, YSYEKL. CDR3 length: 15 residues. Trimming stripped 0 bases from V and 1 base from J, with 6 bases between. CDR3 protein: CASSQEGENTGELFF. CDR3 sequence (DNA): TGCGCCAGCAGCCAAGAGGGGGAGAACACCGGGGAGCTGTTTTTT.

This clonotype was seen more than once but under ten times. The V call is TRBV12-3 or TRBV12-4, the J call TRBJ1-4; D is unresolved. The CDR3 loop spans 14 amino acids. The V end lost 3 bases, the J end lost 0 bases, and 5 bases lay between the germline ends. DNA of the CDR3: TGTGCCAGCAGTTTTGAAGCAACTAATGAAAAACTGTTTTTT. It is translated as CASSFEATNEKLFF.

This clonotype showed up just a few times. The V and J genes are TRBV29-1 and TRBJ2-5, with D perhaps TRBD1 (6 bases). This CDR3 comprises 16 residues. From germline, CDR1 is SQVTM and CDR2 ANQGSEA. Trimming shortened V by 0 bases and J by 9 bases, and 23 bases separated the two germline ends. In DNA form, the CDR3 reads TGCAGCGTTGAAGAGGTGGCGGCAGGGGTCCTAGTGGCCCAGTACTTC. As protein: CSVEEVAAGVLVAQYF.

The chain joins TRBV10-3 to TRBJ1-1; a possible D gene is TRBD1 (5 bases). CDR3 length equals 14 residues. Trimming pared 4 bases from V and 2 bases from J, leaving 11 bases between. Germline assignment: CDR1 ENHRY and CDR2 SYGVKD. The CDR3 sequence is CAISVGGDNTEAFF. In DNA, the CDR3 is TGTGCCATCAGTGTCGGGGGGGACAACACTGAAGCTTTCTTT.

The chain is built from TRBV7-3 and TRBJ1-1, with TRBD1 identical over 7 bases. J gave up 5 bases and V 1 base, and 19 bases lay outside the gene matches. CDR1 and CDR2 (germline): SGHTA, FQGTGA. This CDR3 has 19 residues. In nucleotides, the CDR3 is TGTGCCAGCAGCTTAAAGAAAGGAAGGTTAGACAGGGTTGGGACTGAAGCTTTCTTT. It codes for CASSLKKGRLDRVGTEAFF.

V gene TRBV7-9 combines with J gene TRBJ2-7, with TRBD1 matching 9 bases. V trimming: 5 bases; J trimming: 2 bases; junction bases outside the gene matches: 7. The CDR3 contains 15 residues. In germline, CDR1 is SEHNR, CDR2 FQNEAQ (reference sequence). CDR3 DNA sequence: TGTGCCAGCAGCCGGACAGGGGTGACCCCCTACGAGCAGTACTTC. Residues: CASSRTGVTPYEQYF.